Listed here are 26 T cell receptor beta chains from one sample, sequenced in a study of response to subunit inactivated influenza vaccine. TCRdb ran MiXCR on the RT-PCR reads and lists one entry per CDR3 protein. The sample has about 800,000 distinct CDR3 sequences, about 20% seen once. The source was PBMCs from blood, collected 5 to 6 days after vaccination. Source of these receptors: a man in his fifties or sixties who received an inactivated influenza vaccine.

The table lists this clonotype with a few counts. V gene TRBV7-2 combines with J gene TRBJ2-7; 13 bases line up with TRBD2. The germline CDR1 and CDR2 sequences are SGHTA and FQGNSA. After removal of 5 bases from V and 3 bases from J, the junction contained 4 bases not matched to a gene. The CDR3 runs 15 residues. Here the CDR3 reads CASSPGLAGDYEQYF. The CDR3 DNA reads TGTGCCAGCAGCCCCGGACTAGCGGGAGACTACGAGCAGTACTTC.

The chain is built from TRBV28 and TRBJ1-5; D is perhaps TRBD1 (6 bases). Germline V lookup: CDR1 MDHEN, CDR2 SYDVKM. V dropped 6 bases and J dropped 1 base, with 13 bases sitting between them. The CDR3 consists of 15 residues. The CDR3 DNA follows: TGTGCCAGCAGGACAGGCGATATGAGCAATCAGCCCCAGCATTTT. Residues: CASRTGDMSNQPQHF.

The table lists this clonotype with many counts. V usage is TRBV4-2 and J usage is TRBJ2-2, with TRBD2 matching 9 bases. From germline, CDR1 is LGHNA and CDR2 YNFKEQ. CDR3 size: 16 residues. V lost 1 base and J lost 5; bases outside the gene matches: 5. This CDR3 reads CASSQGASGKTGELFF. CDR3 DNA sequence: TGTGCCAGCAGCCAAGGGGCTAGCGGGAAAACCGGGGAGCTGTTTTTT.

The chain carries TRBV5-1 and TRBJ1-5; 10 bases match TRBD1. V trimming: 3 bases; J trimming: 5 bases; junction bases outside the gene matches: 5. Germline CDR1 SGHRS, CDR2 YFSETQ. CDR3 length equals 15 residues. Here the CDR3 DNA reads TGCGCCAGCAGCTCTTCTGGACAGGGGGATCAGCCCCAGCATTTT. It translates to CASSSSGQGDQPQHF.

The chain uses TRBV6-1 and TRBJ2-2; D unclear. This CDR3 is built from 15 residues. V lost 8 bases, J lost 1 base, and 14 bases lay in between. Germline CDR1 reads MNHNS; CDR2 reads SASEGT. In DNA form, the CDR3 reads TGTGCCAGCCGAAGTCGGACGCTGAACACCGGGGAGCTGTTTTTT. Translating gives CASRSRTLNTGELFF.

This clonotype was seen more than once but under ten times. This chain joins TRBV7-9 and TRBJ2-1; D is ambiguous. Germline CDR1 is SEHNR and CDR2 is FQNEAQ (reference sequence). This CDR3 region has 14 residues. Trimming pared 1 base from V and 4 bases from J, leaving 8 bases between. The CDR3 DNA reads TGTGCCAGCAGCTTAGAAGCCAAGTACAATGAGCAGTTCTTC. It yields the protein CASSLEAKYNEQFF.

This clonotype has a handful of counts. V usage is TRBV3-1 and J usage is TRBJ1-3; D gene unclear. The V end lost 3 bases, the J end lost 4 bases, and 7 bases lay between the germline ends. The germline CDR1 and CDR2 sequences are LGHDT and YNNKEL (reference sequence). CDR3 length: 13 residues. CDR3 region: CASSQGTGNTIYF. CDR3 DNA sequence: TGTGCCAGCAGCCAGGGAACGGGAAACACCATATATTTT.

The J gene is TRBJ2-5, the V gene TRBV4-1, with D uncertain. Between the trimmed V and J ends, which lost 1 base and 1 base, there was a span of 13 bases. Looked up from germline, CDR1 is MGHRA and CDR2 is YSYEKL. The CDR3 spans 16 residues. The DNA of the CDR3 is TGCGCCAGCAGCCAAGGGGTAAGGCAGCTCCAAGAGACCCAGTACTTC. As protein: CASSQGVRQLQETQYF.

The chain recombines TRBV10-3 with TRBJ2-7, with 7 bases identical to TRBD1. The germline gives CDR1 ENHRY, CDR2 SYGVKD. After removal of 5 bases from V and 3 bases from J, the junction contained 16 bases not matched to a gene. The CDR3 extends over 17 amino acids. The CDR3 is CAISPSPDRVGYYEQYF. The CDR3 coding sequence is TGTGCCATCAGTCCATCCCCCGACAGGGTCGGTTACTACGAGCAGTACTTC.

In this sample, this clonotype turned up a few times. V gene TRBV6-2 or TRBV6-3 combines with J gene TRBJ2-5; D possibly corresponds to TRBD2 (5 bases). Looked up from germline, CDR1 is MNHEY and CDR2 is SVGEGT. Trimming left V 0 bases short and J 2 bases short, with 16 bases between. The CDR3 contains 17 residues. CDR3 DNA: TGTGCCAGCAGTTACTCGTCCGGGGTCTTGGGACAAGAGACCCAGTACTTC. Protein product: CASSYSSGVLGQETQYF.

The rearrangement uses TRBV18 and TRBJ2-3; TRBD1 or TRBD2 may be the D gene (6 bases each). CDR1 and CDR2 (germline): KGHSH, LQKENI. Trimming took off 3 bases at V and 5 bases at J, with 18 bases between the two ends. The CDR3 extends over 16 amino acids. The chain's CDR3 is CASSPVGGWTVDTQYF. CDR3 sequence (DNA): TGTGCCAGCTCACCCGTCGGGGGCTGGACGGTAGATACGCAGTATTTT.

This clonotype has just a few counts. The V gene is TRBV6-1, the J gene TRBJ2-5; TRBD1 might be the D (6 bases). Germline CDR1 and CDR2: MNHNS and SASEGT. This CDR3 spans 14 amino acids. V lost 9 bases and J 0 bases, leaving 14 bases between the germline ends. The CDR3 loop is CASGQRLDQETQYF. The CDR3 nucleotides read TGTGCCAGTGGACAGCGCCTAGACCAAGAGACCCAGTACTTC.

This clonotype occurred a few times. CDR3 coding DNA: TGTGCCAGCAGTGAACAAGCAAGCGGGAGAGAGCAGTTCTTC. As protein: CASSEQASGREQFF. The chain links TRBV2 to TRBJ2-1; TRBD2 agrees at 8 bases. The CDR3 totals 14 residues. Germline-derived CDR1 and CDR2 are SNHLY and FYNNEI. The V and J ends lost 2 bases and 10 bases, in that order; junction bases with no gene match: 7.

This clonotype was seen a handful of times. The chain recombines TRBV2 with TRBJ2-5; 7 bases match TRBD2. Germline values: CDR1 SNHLY, CDR2 FYNNEI. This CDR3 region has 13 residues. Losses at the gene ends were 11 bases for V and 4 bases for J; bases not matched to a gene: 10. DNA for the CDR3: TGTGCCGTTAGAGCGGGGTCGGGAGAGACCCAGTACTTC. As protein: CAVRAGSGETQYF.

This chain connects TRBV7-7 to TRBJ2-5; the match to TRBD1 covers 10 bases. The CDR3 totals 15 residues. Germline lookup yields CDR1 SSHAT and CDR2 FNYEAQ (reference sequence). The V and J ends lost 4 bases and 5 bases, in that order; junction bases with no gene match: 7. Written as DNA, the CDR3 is TGTGCCAGCAGCTGGGGGACAGGGGTAATGGAGACCCAGTACTTC. This encodes CASSWGTGVMETQYF. Full variable domain (missing parts from reference TRBV7-7 and TRBJ2-5): GAGVSQSPRYKVTKRGQDVTLRCDPISSHATLYWYQQALGQGPEFLTYFNYEAQPDKSGLPSDRFSAERPEGSISTLTIQRTEQRDSAMYRCASSWGTGVMETQYFGPGTRLLVL.

The sample holds many counts of this clonotype. The V gene is TRBV2, the J gene TRBJ2-7; 12 nucleotides line up with TRBD1. Trimming took 6 bases from V and 7 from J; bases not matched to a gene: 10. There are 15 residues in the CDR3. Germline V CDR1 and CDR2: SNHLY, FYNNEI. The CDR3 here is CASRAPGQGAGEQYF. The CDR3 nucleotides read TGTGCCAGCAGGGCGCCGGGACAGGGGGCGGGTGAGCAGTACTTC.

This clonotype occurred a few times. V is TRBV7-2 and J is TRBJ2-3, with 8 bases matching TRBD1. The J segment lost 5 bases and the V segment lost 3 bases, leaving 7 bases of the junction unmatched. The germline V gene has CDR1 SGHTA and CDR2 FQGNSA. The CDR3 spans 15 residues. Here the CDR3 reads CASSFRQGAEDTQYF. CDR3 nucleotide sequence: TGTGCCAGCAGCTTCCGCCAGGGGGCTGAAGATACGCAGTATTTT.

The chain uses TRBV7-9 and TRBJ1-2; D uncertain. Per the germline V gene, CDR1 is SEHNR and CDR2 is FQNEAQ (reference sequence). This CDR3 comprises 13 residues. Trimming took 3 bases from V and 1 from J, leaving 6 bases between them. In DNA, the CDR3 is TGTGCCAGCAGCTTCTCCTTTAACTATGGCTACACCTTC. Translation: CASSFSFNYGYTF.

This CDR3 reads CASSLRDNTDTQYF. In DNA, the CDR3 is TGTGCCAGCAGTCTCCGGGACAACACAGATACGCAGTATTTT. The chain employs TRBV2 and TRBJ2-3, with D possibly TRBD1 on 6 matching bases. The germline gives CDR1 SNHLY, CDR2 FYNNEI. The CDR3 totals 14 residues. Trimming shortened V by 5 bases and J by 2 bases, and 11 bases separated the two germline ends.

In this sample, this clonotype turned up many times. The V and J genes are TRBV7-9 and TRBJ2-1; D perhaps matches TRBD2 (6 bases). This CDR3 contains 15 residues. Trimming stripped 1 base from V and 4 bases from J, with 11 bases between. Germline CDR1 is SEHNR and CDR2 is FQNEAQ (reference sequence). For the CDR3, the DNA is TGTGCCAGCAGCTTAGAGGGGACTTCTTACAATGAGCAGTTCTTC. This sequence encodes CASSLEGTSYNEQFF.

This sequence joins TRBV20-1 and TRBJ2-7, with unresolved D. Germline V gene lookup returns CDR1 DFQATT and CDR2 SNEGSKA (reference sequence). The CDR3 contains 14 residues. V lost 0 bases and J 0 bases, leaving 9 bases between the germline ends. DNA of the CDR3: TGCAGTGCTAGAGATAGGAGCGCCTCCTACGAGCAGTACTTC. This codes for CSARDRSASYEQYF.

The V call is TRBV20-1, the J call TRBJ2-1; maybe TRBD1 (5 bases). Germline V gene data show CDR1 as DFQATT and CDR2 as SNEGSKA (reference sequence). Trimming cost V 6 bases and J 6 bases, with 12 bases left between them. The CDR3 has 12 amino acids. In DNA form, the CDR3 reads TGCAGTGCCCAGAGACAGAGCAATGAGCAGTTCTTC. Protein product: CSAQRQSNEQFF.

This sequence joins TRBV6-2 or TRBV6-3 and TRBJ2-3, with 13 bases fitting TRBD2. CDR1 is MNHEY, CDR2 SVGEGT, per germline. This CDR3 is built from 14 residues. The junction had 2 bases not matched to a gene; V was cut back by 6 bases and J by 5 bases. The CDR3 spells CASRTSGRGDTQYF. CDR3 DNA sequence: TGTGCCAGCAGAACTAGCGGGAGGGGAGATACGCAGTATTTT.

V and J are TRBV12-3 or TRBV12-4 and TRBJ2-3; possibly TRBD1 for D (5 bases). Trimming stripped 5 bases from V and 4 bases from J, with 13 bases between. The length of the CDR3 is 14 residues. The CDR3 spells CASSQPTEADTQYF. The DNA for the CDR3 is TGTGCCAGCAGTCAACCGACAGAGGCAGATACGCAGTATTTT.

Turning to this clonotype: An end of the junction does not agree with germline; a read error may underlie this. This chain connects TRBV6-2 or TRBV6-3 to TRBJ1-1, with D unclear. CDR1 and CDR2 (germline): MNHEY, SVGEGT. This CDR3 region has 8 residues. Written as DNA, the CDR3 is TGCCGTCTCCCTGAAGCTTTCTTT. Protein: CRLPEAFF.

This clonotype was counted only a few times. V and J are TRBV7-9 and TRBJ2-7; D is possibly TRBD2 (5 bases). CDR3 size: 14 residues. V was shortened by 6 bases and J by 5 bases, with 17 bases between the two germline ends. Looked up from germline, CDR1 is SEHNR and CDR2 is FQNEAQ (reference sequence). The CDR3 DNA reads TGTGCCAGCAGTCGGACTGGGAGAAGTCACGAGCAGTACTTC. Its protein is CASSRTGRSHEQYF.